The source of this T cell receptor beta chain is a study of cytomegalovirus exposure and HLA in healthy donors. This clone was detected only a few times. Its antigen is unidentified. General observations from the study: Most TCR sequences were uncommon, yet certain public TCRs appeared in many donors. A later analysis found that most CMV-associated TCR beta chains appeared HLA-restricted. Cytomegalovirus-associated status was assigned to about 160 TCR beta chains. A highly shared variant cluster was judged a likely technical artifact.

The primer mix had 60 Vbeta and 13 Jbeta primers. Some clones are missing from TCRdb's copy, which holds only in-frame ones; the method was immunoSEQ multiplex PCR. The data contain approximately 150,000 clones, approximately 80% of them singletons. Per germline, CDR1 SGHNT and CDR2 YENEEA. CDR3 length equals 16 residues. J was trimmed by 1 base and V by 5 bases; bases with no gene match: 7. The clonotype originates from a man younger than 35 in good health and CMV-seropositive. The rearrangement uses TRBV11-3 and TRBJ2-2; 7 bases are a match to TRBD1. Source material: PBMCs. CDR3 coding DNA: TGTGCCAGCAGCACTAGACAGGGAAAGAACACCGGGGAGCTGTTTTTT. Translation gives CASSTRQGKNTGELFF.